This record concerns one T cell receptor beta chain sequence. These data belong to a study of CD8 T cells in Susac syndrome. J gave up 6 bases and V 2 bases, and 8 bases lay outside the gene matches. The germline gives CDR1 SEHNR, CDR2 FQNEAQ (reference sequence). The CDR3 covers 16 residues. Random hexamers were used to reverse transcribe roughly 0.5 to 1 ug of RNA. An immunoSEQ multiplex PCR generated amplified TCR beta CDR3 products spanning 54 Vbeta and 13 Jbeta. TCRdb redid the calling of the immunoSEQ multiplex PCR reads with MiXCR, one entry per CDR3 protein. Found here are roughly 130,000 distinct CDR3 sequences, about 95% of them singletons; the top ten hold 0.11%. TEMRA cells were FACS-enriched, and CD8+ and CD4+ T cells were isolated negatively.

The chain recombines TRBV7-9 with TRBJ2-1, with 9 bases that match TRBD2. This clonotype originated in a human donor with multiple sclerosis. What was sequenced was CD4+ T cells from PBMCs. The CDR3 sequence is CASSLSGSGRVNEQFF. The CDR3 DNA sequence: TGTGCCAGCAGCTTATCGGGTAGCGGGAGAGTCAATGAGCAGTTCTTC. The variable domain in full, completed from reference TRBV7-9 and TRBJ2-1, reads DTGVSQNPRHKITKRGQNVTFRCDPISEHNRLYWYRQTLGQGPEFLTYFQNEAQLEKSRLLSDRFSAERPKGSFSTLEIQRTEQGDSAMYLCASSLSGSGRVNEQFFGPGTRLTVL.